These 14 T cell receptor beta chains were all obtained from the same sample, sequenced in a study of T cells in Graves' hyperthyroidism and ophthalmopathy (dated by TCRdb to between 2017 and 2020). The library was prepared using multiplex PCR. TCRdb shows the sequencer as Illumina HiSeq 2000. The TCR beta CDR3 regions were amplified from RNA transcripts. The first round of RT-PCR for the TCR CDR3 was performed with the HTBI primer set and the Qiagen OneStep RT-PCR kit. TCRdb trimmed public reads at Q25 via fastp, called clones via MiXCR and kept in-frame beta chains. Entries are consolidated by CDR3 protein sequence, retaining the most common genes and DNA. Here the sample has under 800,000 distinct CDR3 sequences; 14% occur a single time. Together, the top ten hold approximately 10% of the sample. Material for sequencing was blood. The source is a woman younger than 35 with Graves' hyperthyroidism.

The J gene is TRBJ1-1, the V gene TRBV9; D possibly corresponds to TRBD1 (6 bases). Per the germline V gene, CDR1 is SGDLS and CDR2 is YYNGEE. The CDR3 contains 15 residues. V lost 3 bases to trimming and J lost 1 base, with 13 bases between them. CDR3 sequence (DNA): TGTGCCAGCAGCGCACCACAGGGCGGGAACACTGAAGCTTTCTTT. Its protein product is CASSAPQGGNTEAFF.

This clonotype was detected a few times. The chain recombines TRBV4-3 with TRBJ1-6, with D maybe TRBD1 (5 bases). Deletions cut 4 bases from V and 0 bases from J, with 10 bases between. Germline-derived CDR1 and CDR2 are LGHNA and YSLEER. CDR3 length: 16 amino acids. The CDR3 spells CASSPGGSSYNSPLHF. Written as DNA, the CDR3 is TGCGCCAGCAGCCCGGGGGGTTCCTCCTATAATTCACCCCTCCACTTT.

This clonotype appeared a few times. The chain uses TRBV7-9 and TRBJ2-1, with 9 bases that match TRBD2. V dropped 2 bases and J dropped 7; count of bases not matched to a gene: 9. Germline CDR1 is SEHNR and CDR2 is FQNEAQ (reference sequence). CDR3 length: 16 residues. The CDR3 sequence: CASSLTLAGPENEQFF. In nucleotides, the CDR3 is TGTGCCAGCAGCTTAACTCTAGCGGGACCAGAGAATGAGCAGTTCTTC. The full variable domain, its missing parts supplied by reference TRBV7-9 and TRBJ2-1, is DTGVSQNPRHKITKRGQNVTFRCDPISEHNRLYWYRQTLGQGPEFLTYFQNEAQLEKSRLLSDRFSAERPKGSFSTLEIQRTEQGDSAMYLCASSLTLAGPENEQFFGPGTRLTVL.

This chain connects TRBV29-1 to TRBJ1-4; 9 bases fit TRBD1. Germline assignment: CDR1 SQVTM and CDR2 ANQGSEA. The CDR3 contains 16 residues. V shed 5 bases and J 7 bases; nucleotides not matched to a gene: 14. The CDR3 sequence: CSVIAPSGQGVEKLFF. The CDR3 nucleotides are TGCAGCGTTATTGCTCCTTCGGGACAGGGAGTTGAAAAACTGTTTTTT.

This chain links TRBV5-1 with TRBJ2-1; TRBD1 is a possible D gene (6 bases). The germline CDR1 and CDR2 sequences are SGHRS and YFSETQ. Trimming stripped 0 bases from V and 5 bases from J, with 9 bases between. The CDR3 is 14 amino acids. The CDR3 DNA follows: TGCGCCAGCAGCTTGGGGGACAACAACAATGAGCAGTTCTTC. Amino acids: CASSLGDNNNEQFF.

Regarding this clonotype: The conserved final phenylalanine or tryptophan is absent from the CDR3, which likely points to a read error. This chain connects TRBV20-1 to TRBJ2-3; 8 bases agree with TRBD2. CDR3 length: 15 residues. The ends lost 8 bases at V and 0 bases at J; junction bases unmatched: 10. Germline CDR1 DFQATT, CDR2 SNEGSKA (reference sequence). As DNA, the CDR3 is TGCAGTTCCAGCGGGAGCCTGGGGAGCACAGATACGCAGTATATT. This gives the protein CSSSGSLGSTDTQYI.

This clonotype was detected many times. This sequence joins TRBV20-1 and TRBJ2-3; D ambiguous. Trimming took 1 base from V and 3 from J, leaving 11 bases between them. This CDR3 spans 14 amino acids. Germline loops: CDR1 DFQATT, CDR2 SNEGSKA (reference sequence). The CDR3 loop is CSARVGTGTDTQYF. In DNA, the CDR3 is TGCAGTGCTAGAGTGGGTACCGGGACAGATACGCAGTATTTT.

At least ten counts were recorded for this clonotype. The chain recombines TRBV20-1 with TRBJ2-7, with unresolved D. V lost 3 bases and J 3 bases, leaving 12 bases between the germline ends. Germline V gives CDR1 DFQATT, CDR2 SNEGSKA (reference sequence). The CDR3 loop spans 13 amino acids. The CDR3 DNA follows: TGCAGTGCTAGTTCCGACGCGCTCTACGAGCAGTACTTC. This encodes CSASSDALYEQYF.

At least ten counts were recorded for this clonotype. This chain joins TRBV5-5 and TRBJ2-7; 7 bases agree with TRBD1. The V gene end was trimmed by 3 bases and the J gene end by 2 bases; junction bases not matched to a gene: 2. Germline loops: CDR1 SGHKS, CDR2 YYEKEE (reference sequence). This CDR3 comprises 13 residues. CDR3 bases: TGTGCCAGCAGCTACAGGGGCGCCTACGAGCAGTACTTC. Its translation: CASSYRGAYEQYF.

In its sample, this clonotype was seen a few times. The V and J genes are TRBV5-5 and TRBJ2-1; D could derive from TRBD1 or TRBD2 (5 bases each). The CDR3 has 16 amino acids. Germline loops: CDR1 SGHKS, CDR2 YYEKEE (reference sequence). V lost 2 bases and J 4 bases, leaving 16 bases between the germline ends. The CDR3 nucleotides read TGTGCCAGCAGCTTAATCCCACTGGGGGTTTACAATGAGCAGTTCTTC. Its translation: CASSLIPLGVYNEQFF. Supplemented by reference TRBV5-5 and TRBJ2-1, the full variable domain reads DAGVTQSPTHLIKTRGQQVTLRCSPISGHKSVSWYQQVLGQGPQFIFQYYEKEERGRGNFPDRFSARQFPNYSSELNVNALLLGDSALYLCASSLIPLGVYNEQFFGPGTRLTVL.

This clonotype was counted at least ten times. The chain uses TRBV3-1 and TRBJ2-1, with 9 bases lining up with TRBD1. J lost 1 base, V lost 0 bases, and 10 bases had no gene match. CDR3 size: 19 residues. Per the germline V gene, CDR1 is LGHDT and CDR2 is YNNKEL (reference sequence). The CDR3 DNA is TGTGCCAGCAGCCAAGATAAACAGGGGGCCACCCCATCCTACAATGAGCAGTTCTTC. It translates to CASSQDKQGATPSYNEQFF.

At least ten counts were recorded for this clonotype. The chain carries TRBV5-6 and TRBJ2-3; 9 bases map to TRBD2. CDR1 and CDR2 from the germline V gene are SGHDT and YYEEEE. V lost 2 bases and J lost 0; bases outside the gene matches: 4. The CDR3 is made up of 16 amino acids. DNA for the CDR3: TGTGCCAGCAGCTTAAAGACTAGCGGTAGCACAGATACGCAGTATTTT. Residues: CASSLKTSGSTDTQYF.

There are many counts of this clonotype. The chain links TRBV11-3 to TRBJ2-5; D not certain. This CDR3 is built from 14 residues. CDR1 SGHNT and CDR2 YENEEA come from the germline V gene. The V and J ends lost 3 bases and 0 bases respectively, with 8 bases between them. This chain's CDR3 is CASSLGQDQETQYF. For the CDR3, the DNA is TGTGCCAGCAGCTTGGGTCAGGACCAAGAGACCCAGTACTTC.

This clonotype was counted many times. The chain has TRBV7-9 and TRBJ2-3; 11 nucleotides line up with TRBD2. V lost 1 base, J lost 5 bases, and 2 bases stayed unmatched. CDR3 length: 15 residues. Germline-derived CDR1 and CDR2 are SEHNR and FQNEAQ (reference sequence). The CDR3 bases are TGTGCCAGCAGCTTAGTACTAGCGGGAGAAGATACGCAGTATTTT. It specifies CASSLVLAGEDTQYF.